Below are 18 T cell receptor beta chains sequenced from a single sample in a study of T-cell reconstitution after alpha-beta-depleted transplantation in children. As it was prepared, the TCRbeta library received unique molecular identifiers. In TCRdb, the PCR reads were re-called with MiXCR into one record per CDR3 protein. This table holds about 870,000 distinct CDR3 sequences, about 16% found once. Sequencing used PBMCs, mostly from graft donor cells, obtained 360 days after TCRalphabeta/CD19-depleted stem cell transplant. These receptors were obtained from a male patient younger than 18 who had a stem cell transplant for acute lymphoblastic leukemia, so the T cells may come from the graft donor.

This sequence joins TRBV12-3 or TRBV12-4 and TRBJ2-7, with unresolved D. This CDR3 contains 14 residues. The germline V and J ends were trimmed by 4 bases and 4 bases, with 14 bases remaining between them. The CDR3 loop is CASSSPGSQYEQYF. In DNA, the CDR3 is TGTGCCAGCAGTTCCCCGGGCTCACAGTACGAGCAGTACTTC.

The CDR3 protein is CATSNPEREGTDTQYF. The CDR3 region has the DNA TGTGCCACCAGTAACCCCGAGCGGGAGGGGACAGATACGCAGTATTTT. The chain carries TRBV24-1 and TRBJ2-3; 10 nucleotides line up with TRBD2. The germline gives CDR1 KGHDR, CDR2 SFDVKD. The CDR3 has 16 residues. After removal of 6 bases from V and 3 bases from J, the junction contained 8 bases not matched to a gene.

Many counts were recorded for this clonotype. The CDR3 region is CASSLTSGREQFF. The CDR3 coding sequence is TGTGCCAGCAGCTTAACTAGCGGGCGAGAGCAGTTCTTC. The rearrangement links TRBV7-3 to TRBJ2-1; 7 nucleotides line up with TRBD2. CDR3 length equals 13 residues. The V and J ends lost 0 bases and 10 bases, in that order; junction bases with no gene match: 3. Germline CDR1 reads SGHTA; CDR2 reads FQGTGA.

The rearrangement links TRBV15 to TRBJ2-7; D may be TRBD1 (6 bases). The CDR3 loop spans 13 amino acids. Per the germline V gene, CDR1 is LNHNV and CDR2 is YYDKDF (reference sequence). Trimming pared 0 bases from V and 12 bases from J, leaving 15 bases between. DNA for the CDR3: TGTGCCACCAGCAGAGATCGTGGGGGCATTTGGTACTTC. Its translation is CATSRDRGGIWYF.

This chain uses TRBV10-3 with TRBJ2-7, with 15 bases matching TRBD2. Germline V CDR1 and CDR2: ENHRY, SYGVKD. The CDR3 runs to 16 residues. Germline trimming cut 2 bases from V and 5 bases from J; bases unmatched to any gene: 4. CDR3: CAISEGGLAGGNEQYF. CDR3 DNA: TGTGCCATCAGTGAGGGGGGACTAGCGGGAGGAAACGAGCAGTACTTC.

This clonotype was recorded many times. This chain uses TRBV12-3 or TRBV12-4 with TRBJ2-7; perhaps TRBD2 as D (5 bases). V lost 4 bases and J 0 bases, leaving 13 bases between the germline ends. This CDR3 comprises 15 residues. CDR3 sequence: CASSSEGSSSYEQYF. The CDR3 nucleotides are TGTGCCAGCAGTTCAGAGGGTTCCAGCTCCTACGAGCAGTACTTC.

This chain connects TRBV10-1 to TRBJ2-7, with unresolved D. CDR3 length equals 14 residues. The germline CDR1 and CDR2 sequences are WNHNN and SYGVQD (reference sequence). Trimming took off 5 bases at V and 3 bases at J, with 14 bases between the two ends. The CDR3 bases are TGCGCCAGCAGTCGTGGCAGTTCCTTCTACGAGCAGTACTTC. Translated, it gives CASSRGSSFYEQYF.

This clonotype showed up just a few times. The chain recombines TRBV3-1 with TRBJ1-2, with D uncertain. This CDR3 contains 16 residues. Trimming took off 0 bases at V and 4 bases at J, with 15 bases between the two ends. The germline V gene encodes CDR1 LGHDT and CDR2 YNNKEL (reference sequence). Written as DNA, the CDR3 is TGTGCCAGCAGCCAAGAGGCGAGGAATCCAGGCTATGGCTACACCTTC. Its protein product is CASSQEARNPGYGYTF.

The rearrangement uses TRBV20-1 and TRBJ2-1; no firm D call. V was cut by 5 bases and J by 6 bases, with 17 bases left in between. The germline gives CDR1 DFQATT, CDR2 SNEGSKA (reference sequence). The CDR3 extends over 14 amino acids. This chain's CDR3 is CSAVSFTGSNEQFF. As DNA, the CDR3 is TGCAGTGCTGTAAGCTTTACCGGGTCCAATGAGCAGTTCTTC.

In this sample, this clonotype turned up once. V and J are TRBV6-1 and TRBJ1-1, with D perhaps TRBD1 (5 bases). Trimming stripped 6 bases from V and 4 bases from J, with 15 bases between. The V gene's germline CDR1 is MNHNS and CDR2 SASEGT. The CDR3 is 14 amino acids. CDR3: CASSQLGVRTEAFF. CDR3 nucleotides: TGTGCCAGCAGCCAATTAGGGGTTCGCACTGAAGCTTTCTTT.

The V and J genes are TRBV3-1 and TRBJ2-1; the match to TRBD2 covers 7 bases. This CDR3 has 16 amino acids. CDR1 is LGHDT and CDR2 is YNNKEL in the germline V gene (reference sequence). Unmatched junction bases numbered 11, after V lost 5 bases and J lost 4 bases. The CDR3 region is CASSETWTSQYNEQFF. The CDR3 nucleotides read TGTGCCAGCAGCGAGACATGGACTAGTCAGTACAATGAGCAGTTCTTC.

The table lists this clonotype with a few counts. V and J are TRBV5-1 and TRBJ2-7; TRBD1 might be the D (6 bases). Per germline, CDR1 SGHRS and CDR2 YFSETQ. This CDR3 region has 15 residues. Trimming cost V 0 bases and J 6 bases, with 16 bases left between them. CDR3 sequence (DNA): TGCGCCAGCAGCTTGGTGACAGGACTTTCGGGCGAGCAGTACTTC. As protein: CASSLVTGLSGEQYF.

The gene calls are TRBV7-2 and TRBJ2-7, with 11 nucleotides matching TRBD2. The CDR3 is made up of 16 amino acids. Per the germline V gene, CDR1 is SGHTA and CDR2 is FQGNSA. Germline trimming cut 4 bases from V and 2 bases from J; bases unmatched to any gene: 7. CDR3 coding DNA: TGTGCCAGCAGCTCGACCATAGCGGGAGGGGCCTACGAGCAGTACTTC. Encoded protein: CASSSTIAGGAYEQYF.

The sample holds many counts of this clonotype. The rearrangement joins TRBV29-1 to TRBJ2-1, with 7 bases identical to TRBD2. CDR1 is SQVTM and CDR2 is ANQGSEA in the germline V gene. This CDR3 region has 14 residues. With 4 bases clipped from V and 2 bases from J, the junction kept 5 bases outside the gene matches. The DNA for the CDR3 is TGCAGCGTTGGGGGCGGGAGAACCTACAATGAGCAGTTCTTC. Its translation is CSVGGGRTYNEQFF.

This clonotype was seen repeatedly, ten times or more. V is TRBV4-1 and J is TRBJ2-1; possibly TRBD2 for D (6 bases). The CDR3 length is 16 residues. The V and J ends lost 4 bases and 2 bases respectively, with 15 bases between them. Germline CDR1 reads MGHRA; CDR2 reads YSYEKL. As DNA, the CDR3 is TGCGCCAGCAGCCGGATTAGCGCTAGCGCCTACAATGAGCAGTTCTTC. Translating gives CASSRISASAYNEQFF.

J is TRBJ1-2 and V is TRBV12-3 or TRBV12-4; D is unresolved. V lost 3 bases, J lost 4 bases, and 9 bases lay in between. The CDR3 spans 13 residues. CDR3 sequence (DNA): TGTGCCAGCAGTTTCCCTCTATCCTATGGCTACACCTTC. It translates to CASSFPLSYGYTF.

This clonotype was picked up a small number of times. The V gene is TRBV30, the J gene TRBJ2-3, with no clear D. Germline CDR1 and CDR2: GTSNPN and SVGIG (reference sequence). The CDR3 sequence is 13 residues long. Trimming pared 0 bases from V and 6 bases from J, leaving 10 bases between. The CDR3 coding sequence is TGTGCCTGGAGTGTTCAAGGTGTGGATACGCAGTATTTT. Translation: CAWSVQGVDTQYF.

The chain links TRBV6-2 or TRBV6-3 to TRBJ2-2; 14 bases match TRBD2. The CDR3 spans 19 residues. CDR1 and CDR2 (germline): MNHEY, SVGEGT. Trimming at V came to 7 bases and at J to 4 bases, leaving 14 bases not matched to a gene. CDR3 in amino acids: CASKAVGLAGGKSTGELFF. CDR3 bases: TGTGCCAGCAAGGCGGTTGGACTAGCGGGAGGCAAGAGCACCGGGGAGCTGTTTTTT.